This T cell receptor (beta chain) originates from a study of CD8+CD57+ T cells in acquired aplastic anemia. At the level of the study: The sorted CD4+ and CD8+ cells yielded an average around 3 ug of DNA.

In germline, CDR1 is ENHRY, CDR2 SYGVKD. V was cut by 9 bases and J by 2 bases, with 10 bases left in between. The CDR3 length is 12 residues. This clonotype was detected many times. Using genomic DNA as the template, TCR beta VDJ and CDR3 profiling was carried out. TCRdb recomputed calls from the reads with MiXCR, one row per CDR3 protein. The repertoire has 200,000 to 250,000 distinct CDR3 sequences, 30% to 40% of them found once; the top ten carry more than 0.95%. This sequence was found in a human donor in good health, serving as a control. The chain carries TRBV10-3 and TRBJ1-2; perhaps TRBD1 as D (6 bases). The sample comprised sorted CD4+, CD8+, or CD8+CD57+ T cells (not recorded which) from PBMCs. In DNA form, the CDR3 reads TGTGCCATTGGACAGCAGAACTATGGCTACACCTTC. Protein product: CAIGQQNYGYTF.